This T cell receptor beta chain was captured in a study of T cell clonotyping in hematopoietic cell transplantation. Trimming took off 7 bases at V and 3 bases at J, with 15 bases between the two ends. This CDR3 has 14 residues. Germline V gene data show CDR1 as MDHEN and CDR2 as SYDVKM. Sequencing was performed with immunoSEQ multiplex PCR; in TCRdb, only in-frame clones are kept and a portion is missing. The sample yields about 15,000 clones, around 90% seen once. This receptor was obtained from a middle-aged man in good health. Some clones in this sample may be carry-over from other donors' samples. This chain uses TRBV28 with TRBJ1-1, with TRBD1 as a possible D gene (5 bases). Source material: peripheral blood mononuclear cells. The CDR3 region has the DNA TGTGCCAGCACCCAGGACGGAGGGGACACTGAAGCTTTCTTT. This gives the protein CASTQDGGDTEAFF.